This TCR beta chain was observed in a study of blood T cells in healthy people across ages. Study-wide results and caveats: A roughly linear age-dependent decrease characterized TCR beta diversity per million T cells. Naive and antigen-experienced cells were not separated, limiting conclusive comparison. Naive T cell percentage strongly correlated with TCR beta diversity.

Germline V gene sequence: CDR1 SGHTA, CDR2 FQGNSA. The CDR3 length is 16 residues. V gave up 2 bases and J gave up 1 base, with 15 bases separating them. Then a second PCR, running about 6 to 11 cycles, was carried out with a sample-barcoded 5' primer and a J-beta primer mix. MiXCR, run by TCRdb on the 5' RACE reads, gives a single entry per CDR3 protein. Altogether roughly 700,000 distinct CDR3 sequences are present, around 45% being singletons, with the ten largest covering roughly 34%. Details on this clonotype: Its target is unknown.

The clonotype originates from a woman aged 55-70 years in good health. The J gene is TRBJ2-7, the V gene TRBV7-2; tentative D call: TRBD2 (6 bases). The source material was blood. The CDR3 is CASSLSPGRPSYEQYF. In nucleotides, the CDR3 is TGTGCCAGCAGCTTAAGCCCCGGGAGACCGTCCTACGAGCAGTACTTC.